The next 23 T cell receptor beta chains were all read from a single sample in a study of B cell selection in AIRE deficiency. Produced via immunoSEQ multiplex PCR; TCRdb's table is partial and in-frame only. The sample has 13,000 to 15,000 clones; 90% to 95% are singletons. Regulatory T cells were sorted as CD4+CD25hiCD127low/negative cells. Input material: Tregs sorted from PBMCs. The receptor set was obtained from a human donor with AIRE deficiency.

The sample holds one count of this clone. The chain employs TRBV7-9 and TRBJ2-5; TRBD1 is a possible D gene (5 bases). Per germline, CDR1 SEHNR and CDR2 FQNEAQ (reference sequence). The CDR3 has 15 residues. Trimming cost V 4 bases and J 2 bases, with 14 bases left between them. As DNA, the CDR3 is TGTGCCAGCAGCTCGACAGCGCTATCTCAAGAGACCCAGTACTTC. It yields the protein CASSSTALSQETQYF.

This chain links TRBV18 with TRBJ2-7, with D possibly being TRBD2 (6 bases). Trimming left V 4 bases short and J 2 bases short, with 12 bases between. The V gene's germline CDR1 is KGHSH and CDR2 LQKENI. This CDR3 is 14 amino acids long. This CDR3 reads CASSRLGSPYEQYF. CDR3 sequence (DNA): TGTGCCAGCTCACGACTAGGATCCCCCTACGAGCAGTACTTC.

The chain combines TRBV6-5 with TRBJ2-7; 7 nucleotides match TRBD1. The CDR3 is 14 amino acids. V was pared by 6 bases and J by 6 bases, with 11 bases of the junction left unmatched. Germline CDR1 and CDR2: MNHEY and SVGAGI. The CDR3 loop reads CASSLLTGIAEQYF. The DNA for the CDR3 is TGTGCCAGCAGCCTCCTGACAGGGATCGCCGAGCAGTACTTC.

This rearrangement joins TRBV6-5 to TRBJ2-5; no clear D. CDR1 MNHEY and CDR2 SVGAGI come from the germline V gene. Trimming stripped 4 bases from V and 1 base from J, with 7 bases between. The CDR3 is made up of 13 amino acids. CDR3 residues: CASSFPTQETQYF. For the CDR3, the DNA is TGTGCCAGCAGTTTCCCAACCCAAGAGACCCAGTACTTC.

The chain carries TRBV7-8 and TRBJ1-2; 9 bases agree with TRBD1. The CDR3 consists of 13 residues. Per germline, CDR1 SGHVS and CDR2 FQNEAQ. V lost 5 bases to trimming and J lost 5 bases; unmatched junction nucleotides: 3. DNA for the CDR3: TGTGCCAGCAGCCTCGGGACAGGGTATGGCTACACCTTC. Translating it yields CASSLGTGYGYTF.

This clone was seen once. J is TRBJ1-5 and V is TRBV28; TRBD1 agrees at 10 bases. Germline-derived CDR1 and CDR2 are MDHEN and SYDVKM. V trimming: 6 bases; J trimming: 4 bases; junction bases outside the gene matches: 9. The CDR3 extends over 16 amino acids. CDR3 bases: TGTGCCAGCAGACCGGGGGACAGGGGCAATAATCAGCCCCAGCATTTT. This encodes CASRPGDRGNNQPQHF.

This clone appeared once. The chain carries TRBV30 and TRBJ1-1; the match to TRBD1 covers 9 bases. Germline assignment: CDR1 GTSNPN and CDR2 SVGIG (reference sequence). This CDR3 has 14 residues. The V and J ends lost 3 bases and 11 bases, in that order; junction bases with no gene match: 13. Here the CDR3 DNA reads TGTGCCTGGAGCCACAACAGGGGGCGACGGGGTGCTTTCTTT. This sequence encodes CAWSHNRGRRGAFF.

This chain connects TRBV6-1 to TRBJ2-7; possible D gene TRBD2, 5 bases. The germline V gene has CDR1 MNHNS and CDR2 SASEGT. V was cut by 7 bases and J by 7 bases, with 17 bases left in between. CDR3 length: 13 amino acids. This CDR3 is CASTPPGVGEQYF. In nucleotides, the CDR3 is TGTGCCAGCACCCCCCCCGGGGTCGGGGAGCAGTACTTC.

V and J are TRBV27 and TRBJ1-3; D uncertain. The germline gives CDR1 MNHEY, CDR2 SMNVEV (reference sequence). Trimming took 2 bases from V and 2 from J, leaving 7 bases between them. The CDR3 runs to 14 residues. Written as DNA, the CDR3 is TGTGCCAGCAGTTTAAGGGATCCTGGAAACACCATATATTTT. Its protein is CASSLRDPGNTIYF.

The rearrangement uses TRBV28 and TRBJ2-5, with D perhaps TRBD2 (5 bases). The closer fit of TRBJ2-7 to the DNA end suggests the J call may be wrong. The CDR3 is 15 residues long. The V gene's germline CDR1 is MDHEN and CDR2 SYDVKM. CDR3 region: CASSPRVGRRYEQYF. The DNA of the CDR3 is TGTGCCAGCAGTCCGAGGGTAGGCAGAAGATACGAGCAGTACTTC.

V gene TRBV4-3 combines with J gene TRBJ2-1, with TRBD1 matching 12 bases. The V gene's germline CDR1 is LGHNA and CDR2 YSLEER. The CDR3 runs to 21 residues. V was pared by 2 bases and J by 7 bases, with 21 bases of the junction left unmatched. CDR3 loop: CASSQTRGQGAWGRGGNEQFF. In DNA form, the CDR3 reads TGCGCCAGCAGCCAAACGCGGGGACAGGGGGCGTGGGGACGCGGTGGGAATGAGCAGTTCTTC.

Comments on this clone: The identical CDR3 is also encoded by other nucleotide sequences in the sample. The V and J genes are TRBV19 and TRBJ2-7, with D perhaps TRBD2 (6 bases). V lost 3 bases and J 2 bases, leaving 11 bases between the germline ends. This CDR3 contains 14 residues. CDR1 is LNHDA and CDR2 is SQIVND in the germline V gene (reference sequence). The CDR3 DNA reads TGTGCCAGTAGTATTGGGGGGTCCGCCTACGAGCAGTACTTC. It translates to CASSIGGSAYEQYF.

This chain links TRBV27 with TRBJ2-6, with D unresolved. Trimming took off 7 bases at V and 0 bases at J, with 13 bases between the two ends. Germline CDR1 MNHEY, CDR2 SMNVEV (reference sequence). The CDR3 totals 16 residues. The CDR3 nucleotides are TGTGCCAGCAAATTGGACCTACTCTCTGGGGCCAACGTCCTGACTTTC. Residues: CASKLDLLSGANVLTF. The full variable domain, in which reference TRBV27 and TRBJ2-6 provide the parts outside the CDR3, is EAQVTQNPRYLITVTGKKLTVTCSQNMNHEYMSWYRQDPGLGLRQIYYSMNVEVTDKGDVPEGYKVSRKEKRNFPLILESPSPNQTSLYFCASKLDLLSGANVLTFGAGSRLTVL.

A remark on this clone: One junction end disagrees with the germline gene, perhaps due to a read error. Other DNA sequences in the same sample also yield this CDR3. This CDR3 is CASNPPNTEAFF. The CDR3 bases are TGTGCCAGCAACCCACCGAACACTGAGGCTTTCTTT. V and J are TRBV7-8 and TRBJ1-1; D is unclear. The CDR3 is made up of 12 amino acids. Germline CDR1 is SGHVS and CDR2 is FQNEAQ.

The chain employs TRBV7-2 and TRBJ2-7; tentatively, D is TRBD1 (6 bases). The CDR3 has 18 residues. Trimming shortened V by 5 bases and J by 3 bases, and 26 bases separated the two germline ends. Germline loops: CDR1 SGHTA, CDR2 FQGNSA. CDR3 region: CASSPRSVPGHANYEQYF. The DNA of the CDR3 is TGTGCCAGCAGCCCCAGGTCAGTTCCGGGACATGCAAACTACGAGCAGTACTTC.

The V gene is TRBV7-2, the J gene TRBJ2-3; no firm D call. The CDR3 length is 12 residues. CDR1 is SGHTA, CDR2 FQGNSA, per germline. V dropped 6 bases and J dropped 1 base, with 5 bases sitting between them. CDR3: CASSPGTDTQYF. The CDR3 nucleotides are TGTGCCAGCAGTCCAGGCACAGATACGCAGTATTTT. Using reference TRBV7-2 and TRBJ2-3 for the parts outside the CDR3, the full variable domain is GAGVSQSPSNKVTEKGKDVELRCDPISGHTALYWYRQSLGQGLEFLIYFQGNSAPDKSGLPSDRFSAERTGGSVSTLTIQRTQQEDSAVYLCASSPGTDTQYFGPGTRLTVL.

V is TRBV7-2 and J is TRBJ1-2, with 7 bases lining up with TRBD1. The CDR3 is 14 amino acids. Trimming cost V 5 bases and J 4 bases; bases outside gene matches: 7. Germline V gene lookup returns CDR1 SGHTA and CDR2 FQGNSA. CDR3 region: CASSPWGQSYGYTF. The CDR3 nucleotides read TGTGCCAGCAGCCCGTGGGGACAGTCCTATGGCTACACCTTC. The variable domain in full, completed from reference TRBV7-2 and TRBJ1-2, reads GAGVSQSPSNKVTEKGKDVELRCDPISGHTALYWYRQSLGQGLEFLIYFQGNSAPDKSGLPSDRFSAERTGGSVSTLTIQRTQQEDSAVYLCASSPWGQSYGYTFGSGTRLTVV.

The genes are TRBV4-1 and TRBJ1-1; D not certain. The V gene lost 0 bases and the J gene lost 10 bases, with 9 bases spanning the gap. The CDR3 runs to 12 residues. Germline assignment: CDR1 MGHRA and CDR2 YSYEKL. As DNA, the CDR3 is TGCGCCAGCAGCCAAGATGGGGTGACAGCTTTCTTT. Translating it yields CASSQDGVTAFF.

V is TRBV6-1 and J is TRBJ1-2; D uncertain. The germline V gene encodes CDR1 MNHNS and CDR2 SASEGT. This CDR3 has 11 amino acids. Trimming pared 7 bases from V and 0 bases from J, leaving 3 bases between. The DNA for the CDR3 is TGTGCCAGCATTTCTAACTATGGCTACACCTTC. It translates to CASISNYGYTF.

V gene TRBV5-1 combines with J gene TRBJ2-7; 13 bases line up with TRBD2. CDR1 is SGHRS, CDR2 YFSETQ, per germline. CDR3 size: 14 residues. V lost 3 bases, J lost 7 bases, and 4 bases stayed unmatched. The chain's CDR3 is CASSSLAGGWEQYF. The CDR3 DNA follows: TGCGCCAGCAGCTCACTAGCGGGAGGGTGGGAGCAGTACTTC.

This chain joins TRBV5-1 and TRBJ1-1; 8 bases agree with TRBD1. The germline gives CDR1 SGHRS, CDR2 YFSETQ. The V gene end was trimmed by 0 bases and the J gene end by 0 bases; junction bases not matched to a gene: 7. The CDR3 spans 17 residues. The CDR3 protein is CASSLGQGWGVNTEAFF. The CDR3 DNA follows: TGCGCCAGCAGCTTGGGACAGGGGTGGGGAGTGAACACTGAAGCTTTCTTT.

The chain links TRBV6-5 to TRBJ2-7, with D tentatively TRBD2 (5 bases). Germline V CDR1 and CDR2: MNHEY, SVGAGI. This CDR3 region has 13 residues. Trimming took off 2 bases at V and 6 bases at J, with 11 bases between the two ends. The CDR3 spells CASSYHGVGEQYF. CDR3 DNA: TGTGCCAGCAGTTACCACGGGGTTGGCGAGCAGTACTTC.

This clone has only one observation. The chain's CDR3 is CASSYGRDQPQHF. As DNA, the CDR3 is TGTGCCAGCAGTTACGGGAGGGACCAGCCCCAGCATTTT. The chain recombines TRBV6-5 with TRBJ1-5; TRBD1 might be the D (5 bases). This CDR3 is built from 13 residues. Germline V gene sequence: CDR1 MNHEY, CDR2 SVGAGI. Trimming removed 2 bases at V and 7 bases at J, with 9 bases between.